This T cell receptor beta chain stems from a study of cytomegalovirus exposure and HLA in healthy donors. Study in general: Earlier findings included some 120 million unique TCR beta sequences obtained from 180 million or so T cells. Study-level results: In a later analysis, 16,951 TCR beta sequences were associated with HLA alleles at 0.05 false discovery rate. Cytomegalovirus-associated TCR beta chains were listed, numbering 150 to 200. Serostatus for CMV was the only available immune exposure information.

Germline V gene data show CDR1 as SGHVS and CDR2 as FQNEAQ. Trimming shortened V by 1 base and J by 0 bases, and 13 bases separated the two germline ends. This CDR3 has 17 residues. With regard to this clone: Its specificity is unknown.

PCR involved 60 Vbeta and 13 Jbeta primers. Some clones are missing from TCRdb's copy, which holds only in-frame ones; the method was immunoSEQ multiplex PCR. Among around 100,000 clones, around 73% were seen once, and the ten largest hold approximately 2%. This clonotype originated in a woman in her thirties or forties in good health and CMV-seronegative. Material: PBMCs. This chain joins TRBV7-8 and TRBJ1-5; D is possibly TRBD1 (5 bases). CDR3 protein: CASSLEGRSYSNQPQHF. The CDR3 DNA sequence: TGTGCCAGCAGCTTAGAGGGGCGGTCTTATAGCAATCAGCCCCAGCATTTT.